This T cell receptor (beta chain) originates from a study of monozygotic twins with inflammatory bowel disease. Germline V gene data show CDR1 as LNHDA and CDR2 as SQIVND (reference sequence). The CDR3 runs 14 residues. TCRdb re-called the 5' RACE reads, yielding one record per CDR3 amino acid sequence without DNA. The sample totals around 47,000 distinct CDR3 sequences. The clonotype comes from a human donor with ulcerative colitis or Crohn's disease, or a healthy co-twin of an affected twin (not recorded which). Sequenced: blood. This rearrangement joins TRBV19 to TRBJ1-5; the D call of TRBD1 rests on TCRdb alone, since no DNA is present to check it. The CDR3 reads CATTGTARSGPQHF.